These 12 T cell receptor beta chains originate from one sample sequenced in a study of human T cells and chemical hapten exposure. The time point is: patch test 1, 2 weeks after DPC sensitization. The treatment was: therapeutic diphenylcyclopropenone sensitization with weekly scalp DPC. TCRdb analysed the RACE reads with MiXCR anew, one entry per CDR3 protein. The sample has approximately 82,000 distinct CDR3 sequences, 10% to 15% seen once; the top ten hold roughly 3.6%. Here the sequenced sample was whole blood, taken in connection with sensitization to the hapten diphenylcyclopropenone (DPC). The receptors shown here come from a woman aged 60-75 years with alopecia areata. Some clones in this sample may be carry-over from other donors' samples.

This clonotype was detected only a few times. The V call is TRBV6-6, the J call TRBJ1-1; tentatively, D is TRBD1 (6 bases). Trimming shortened V by 7 bases and J by 3 bases, and 21 bases separated the two germline ends. The germline V gene encodes CDR1 MNHNY and CDR2 SVGAGI (reference sequence). This CDR3 region has 16 residues. The CDR3 region has the DNA TGTGCCAGCACCAACCGTCGGTCGGGGACATACACTGAAGCTTTCTTT. Translated: CASTNRRSGTYTEAFF.

This clonotype was observed many times. The chain couples TRBV18 to TRBJ1-1, with D unresolved. The V end was cut by 1 base, the J end by 5 bases, with 17 bases between. This CDR3 region has 16 residues. Germline V gives CDR1 KGHSH, CDR2 LQKENI. This CDR3 reads CASSPRTQPMGTEAFF. CDR3 coding DNA: TGTGCCAGCTCACCACGAACACAGCCCATGGGGACTGAAGCTTTCTTT.

The chain is built from TRBV15 and TRBJ2-7; D not resolved. Per the germline V gene, CDR1 is LNHNV and CDR2 is YYDKDF (reference sequence). CDR3 length: 13 amino acids. Trimming pared 3 bases from V and 2 bases from J, leaving 8 bases between. This CDR3 is CATSRDQTYEQYF. CDR3 in DNA: TGTGCCACCAGCAGGGATCAGACCTACGAGCAGTACTTC.

This clonotype has ten or more counts. The J gene is TRBJ2-3, the V gene TRBV24-1; the D gene could be TRBD1 or TRBD2 (7 bases each). CDR1 and CDR2 (germline): KGHDR, SFDVKD. Trimming shortened V by 9 bases and J by 5 bases, and 14 bases separated the two germline ends. CDR3 length equals 13 residues. The CDR3 here is CATEGGDRDTQYF. In DNA, the CDR3 is TGTGCCACCGAAGGGGGGGACAGAGATACGCAGTATTTT.

V and J are TRBV10-3 and TRBJ2-7, with D possibly being TRBD1 (5 bases). The CDR3 consists of 15 residues. In germline, CDR1 is ENHRY, CDR2 SYGVKD. Trimming cost V 7 bases and J 2 bases, with 18 bases left between them. CDR3 in amino acids: CAITPGQRQTYEQYF. The CDR3 DNA sequence: TGTGCCATCACCCCCGGACAAAGACAGACCTACGAGCAGTACTTC.

CDR3 nucleotides: TGTGCCAGCAGCTCCGTAGCGGAACCTGTAGGGCAGTATTTT. It codes for CASSSVAEPVGQYF. The chain couples TRBV7-8 to TRBJ2-3, with D perhaps TRBD2 (6 bases). V lost 4 bases to trimming and J lost 11 bases, with 19 bases between them. Germline V lookup: CDR1 SGHVS, CDR2 FQNEAQ. The CDR3 loop spans 14 amino acids.

This clonotype came up many times. The V call is TRBV29-1, the J call TRBJ2-4; tentatively, D is TRBD1 (5 bases). This CDR3 spans 15 amino acids. V was shortened by 6 bases and J by 1 base, with 16 bases between the two germline ends. Germline CDR1 reads SQVTM; CDR2 reads ANQGSEA. CDR3 protein: CSVPKGSGAKNIQYF. The CDR3 DNA reads as TGCAGCGTGCCTAAGGGGTCGGGTGCCAAAAACATTCAGTACTTC.

This clonotype has only a few counts. This chain's CDR3 is CASRGQNLGGSYNEQFF. The CDR3 DNA is TGTGCCAGCAGGGGACAAAACCTCGGGGGCTCCTACAATGAGCAGTTCTTC. The chain links TRBV2 to TRBJ2-1; D is possibly TRBD1 or TRBD2 (6 bases each). The CDR3 sequence is 17 residues long. Germline CDR1 and CDR2: SNHLY and FYNNEI. V lost 6 bases, J lost 0 bases, and 18 bases lay in between. The complete variable domain, with remaining parts taken from reference TRBV2 and TRBJ2-1, reads EPEVTQTPSHQVTQMGQEVILRCVPISNHLYFYWYRQILGQKVEFLVSFYNNEISEKSEIFDDQFSVERPDGSNFTLKIRSTKLEDSAMYFCASRGQNLGGSYNEQFFGPGTRLTVL.

The sample holds many counts of this clonotype. V gene TRBV24-1 combines with J gene TRBJ2-1; tentative D call: TRBD1 (5 bases). CDR3 length: 13 residues. Germline CDR1 reads KGHDR; CDR2 reads SFDVKD. Deletions cut 2 bases from V and 8 bases from J, with 9 bases between. CDR3 sequence: CATSDSWGDEQFF. The DNA for the CDR3 is TGTGCCACCAGTGATTCATGGGGCGATGAGCAGTTCTTC.

Only a few counts were recorded for this clonotype. The CDR3 DNA reads as TGCGCCAGCAGCTTGAGGGTCCCCACAGGGGGCACTGAAGCTTTCTTT. This codes for CASSLRVPTGGTEAFF. The rearrangement links TRBV5-1 to TRBJ1-1; TRBD1 matches 8 bases. J gave up 4 bases and V 1 base, and 9 bases lay outside the gene matches. Germline V gives CDR1 SGHRS, CDR2 YFSETQ. CDR3 length: 16 residues.

This clonotype has more than one count but fewer than ten. The chain combines TRBV10-1 with TRBJ2-1, with D perhaps TRBD2 (5 bases). Germline CDR1 is WNHNN and CDR2 is SYGVQD (reference sequence). This CDR3 region has 15 residues. The V end lost 2 bases, the J end lost 1 base, and 9 bases lay between the germline ends. This CDR3 reads CASSEGRTSYNEQFF. The CDR3, as DNA: TGCGCCAGCAGTGAGGGCAGGACTTCCTACAATGAGCAGTTCTTC.

This clonotype was counted only a few times. CDR3 residues: CSVETGGVTDTQYF. CDR3 sequence (DNA): TGCAGCGTGGAGACAGGGGGCGTCACAGATACGCAGTATTTT. The chain uses TRBV29-1 and TRBJ2-3; 10 bases are shared with TRBD1. Trimming cost V 6 bases and J 2 bases; bases outside gene matches: 5. This CDR3 contains 14 residues. CDR1 SQVTM and CDR2 ANQGSEA come from the germline V gene.